Presented here are 14 T cell receptor beta chains from one specimen sequenced in a study of T cells after yellow fever vaccination. From the 5' RACE reads, TCRdb called clonotypes with MiXCR, one entry per CDR3 protein. Of 300,000 or so distinct CDR3 sequences in the sample, around 13% were seen once. Sequencing was performed on CD4+ T cells sorted from PBMCs, taken 45 days after the yellow fever booster vaccination. These receptor sequences come from a man aged 25-45 years who received the YFV17D yellow fever vaccine.

The chain joins TRBV27 to TRBJ1-5; no clear D. Germline CDR1 and CDR2: MNHEY and SMNVEV (reference sequence). Deletions cut 3 bases from V and 7 bases from J, with 10 bases between. This CDR3 region has 13 residues. The CDR3 bases are TGTGCCAGCAGTTTTTCCGTCCAGCAGCCCCAGCATTTT. Protein: CASSFSVQQPQHF.

Here the CDR3 reads CASSSRTGVDTQYF. DNA for the CDR3: TGTGCCAGCAGCTCTAGGACAGGGGTCGATACGCAGTATTTT. This chain links TRBV7-2 with TRBJ2-3, with TRBD1 identical over 9 bases. Germline V gives CDR1 SGHTA, CDR2 FQGNSA. The ends lost 4 bases at V and 6 bases at J; junction bases unmatched: 5. The CDR3 loop spans 14 amino acids.

The V gene is TRBV6-2 or TRBV6-3, the J gene TRBJ1-1; no definite D call. The germline V gene encodes CDR1 MNHEY and CDR2 SVGEGT. The CDR3 sequence is 14 residues long. Trimming removed 7 bases at V and 2 bases at J, with 14 bases between. The CDR3 loop reads CASKTGPLNTEAFF. The DNA of the CDR3 is TGTGCCAGCAAAACCGGGCCACTTAACACTGAAGCTTTCTTT.

This clonotype has at least ten counts. The chain employs TRBV4-3 and TRBJ1-1; D remains ambiguous. The CDR3 spans 13 residues. Trimming removed 3 bases at V and 5 bases at J, with 10 bases between. The germline V gene has CDR1 LGHNA and CDR2 YSLEER. This CDR3 is CASSHRTGTEAFF. DNA of the CDR3: TGCGCCAGCAGCCACCGGACGGGTACTGAAGCTTTCTTT.

The chain is built from TRBV10-3 and TRBJ1-5, with TRBD1 identical over 9 bases. V lost 9 bases and J lost 7; bases outside the gene matches: 7. This CDR3 has 13 amino acids. Looked up from germline, CDR1 is ENHRY and CDR2 is SYGVKD. The CDR3 bases are TGTGCCATAGGGACAGGGCGGGAACAGCCCCAGCATTTT. Translating it yields CAIGTGREQPQHF.

V gene TRBV12-3 or TRBV12-4 combines with J gene TRBJ2-5, with 10 bases aligning to TRBD1. V dropped 7 bases and J dropped 5; count of bases not matched to a gene: 10. CDR3 length equals 15 residues. The CDR3 nucleotides are TGTGCCAGCACCGAGGGACAGGGGAGGAAGGAGACCCAGTACTTC. Encoded protein: CASTEGQGRKETQYF.

The chain recombines TRBV7-2 with TRBJ2-1; 8 nucleotides agree with TRBD2. Trimming at V came to 7 bases and at J to 9 bases, leaving 20 bases not matched to a gene. Germline V gene data show CDR1 as SGHTA and CDR2 as FQGNSA. The CDR3 spans 17 residues. The CDR3 DNA follows: TGTGCCAGCACCACTTCAACCTCCGGGACTAGTCTTTTTGAGCAGTTCTTC. Translated: CASTTSTSGTSLFEQFF.

Notes on this clonotype: A junction end diverges from the germline sequence, so it may reflect a read error. This chain connects TRBV5-1 to TRBJ2-5, with TRBD2 as a possible D gene (6 bases). This CDR3 contains 15 residues. CDR1 and CDR2 from the germline V gene are SGHRS and YFSETQ. The CDR3 sequence: CASSLEGRRQETHYF. CDR3 nucleotides: TGCGCCAGCAGCTTGGAAGGGAGGCGACAAGAGACCCATTACTTC.

V is TRBV20-1 and J is TRBJ2-7; D unresolved. The CDR3 runs 14 residues. Trimming left V 5 bases short and J 2 bases short, with 16 bases between. CDR1 and CDR2 from the germline V gene are DFQATT and SNEGSKA (reference sequence). The DNA of the CDR3 is TGCAGTGCTCTTGGGATTACCCAGCCCTACGAGCAGTACTTC. Its translation: CSALGITQPYEQYF.

This rearrangement joins TRBV25-1 to TRBJ2-2, with D hard to call. The CDR3 is made up of 12 amino acids. CDR1 is MGHDK and CDR2 is SYGVNS in the germline V gene. Deletions cut 5 bases from V and 6 bases from J, with 7 bases between. The CDR3 DNA follows: TGTGCCAGCAGTAAAGTCGCCGGGGAGCTGTTTTTT. Its translation: CASSKVAGELFF.

V gene TRBV6-5 combines with J gene TRBJ2-1, with a weak D call TRBD2 (5 bases). Trimming removed 2 bases at V and 0 bases at J, with 11 bases between. Germline V CDR1 and CDR2: MNHEY, SVGAGI. This CDR3 region has 16 residues. The CDR3 nucleotides read TGTGCCAGCAGTTACGGATCCGGGAACTCCTACAATGAGCAGTTCTTC. Its translation is CASSYGSGNSYNEQFF.

There are a few counts of this clonotype. V usage is TRBV6-5 and J usage is TRBJ1-1; D gene ambiguous. This CDR3 contains 17 residues. The V end was cut by 3 bases, the J end by 5 bases, with 22 bases between. Germline CDR1 and CDR2: MNHEY and SVGAGI. The CDR3 here is CASSYRLFGSSGTEAFF. CDR3 in DNA: TGTGCCAGCAGTTATCGCCTATTCGGATCCTCGGGTACTGAAGCTTTCTTT.

The chain has TRBV7-2 and TRBJ2-7; D might be TRBD1 (5 bases). The V gene lost 4 bases and the J gene lost 1 base, with 11 bases spanning the gap. This CDR3 is built from 14 residues. CDR1 is SGHTA, CDR2 FQGNSA, per germline. CDR3 coding DNA: TGTGCCAGCAGCTCGGACGGACATTCCTACGAGCAGTACTTC. It is translated as CASSSDGHSYEQYF.

This clonotype was seen more than once but under ten times. The DNA for the CDR3 is TGCAGCGGAACCGACGGAAACTATGGCTACACCTTC. It codes for CSGTDGNYGYTF. The gene calls are TRBV29-1 and TRBJ1-2; D is unclear. Germline assignment: CDR1 SQVTM and CDR2 ANQGSEA. The CDR3 is 12 residues long. Trimming cost V 7 bases and J 2 bases, with 11 bases left between them. The full variable domain, completed using reference TRBV29-1 and TRBJ1-2, is SAVISQKPSRDICQRGTSLTIQCQVDSQVTMMFWYRQQPGQSLTLIATANQGSEATYESGFVIDKFPISRPNLTFSTLTVSNMSPEDSSIYLCSGTDGNYGYTFGSGTRLTVV.